The 25 T cell receptor beta chains in this list originate from one sample, sequenced in a study of identical twins. TCRdb fed the 5' RACE reads into MiXCR, producing one record per CDR3 protein. Among around 1.7 million distinct CDR3 sequences listed, around 29% were seen once. Specimen: cord blood. Receptors were obtained from a newborn girl in good health.

This clonotype was seen ten or more times. The rearrangement links TRBV11-1 to TRBJ2-7; 9 bases are a match to TRBD1. CDR3 length: 12 amino acids. V lost 9 bases and J lost 4; bases outside the gene matches: 4. Germline CDR1 is SGHAT and CDR2 is FQDESV (reference sequence). CDR3 DNA sequence: TGTGCCAGAGGGGACAGGGAATACGAGCAGTACTTC. It is translated as CARGDREYEQYF.

This clonotype was seen more than once but under ten times. The chain is built from TRBV7-2 and TRBJ2-2; 7 nucleotides match TRBD2. This CDR3 comprises 13 residues. V gave up 4 bases and J gave up 6 bases; unmatched junction bases: 2. Germline values: CDR1 SGHTA, CDR2 FQGNSA. The CDR3 here is CASSYGLAGELFF. For the CDR3, the DNA is TGTGCCAGCAGCTACGGACTAGCCGGGGAGCTGTTTTTT.

This clonotype was picked up a small number of times. Here the CDR3 DNA reads TGTGCCAGCAGCCAGGGAGGGAGCTCTGGAAACACCATATATTTT. It encodes CASSQGGSSGNTIYF. The gene calls are TRBV3-1 and TRBJ1-3; D remains ambiguous. The V gene's germline CDR1 is LGHDT and CDR2 YNNKEL (reference sequence). V was cut by 3 bases and J by 0 bases, with 9 bases left in between. The CDR3 is 15 residues long. Supplemented by reference TRBV3-1 and TRBJ1-3, the full variable domain reads DTAVSQTPKYLVTQMGNDKSIKCEQNLGHDTMYWYKQDSKKFLKIMFSYNNKELIINETVPNRFSPKSPDKAHLNLHINSLELGDSAVYFCASSQGGSSGNTIYFGEGSWLTVV.

On this clonotype: Being one base from a much bigger clone, this may be a read error. This chain uses TRBV7-8 with TRBJ2-1; 14 nucleotides agree with TRBD2. CDR1 is SGHVS, CDR2 FQNEAQ, per germline. The CDR3 contains 18 residues. Written as DNA, the CDR3 is TGTACCAGCAGCTTACCAGGGACTAGCGGGAGCTCCTACAATGAGCAGTTCTTC. Amino acids: CTSSLPGTSGSSYNEQFF.

Many counts were recorded for this clonotype. This chain connects TRBV14 to TRBJ2-4, with TRBD1 as a possible D gene (5 bases). CDR1 is SGHDN, CDR2 FVKESK, per germline. The V gene lost 1 base and the J gene lost 0 bases, with 7 bases spanning the gap. The CDR3 covers 15 residues. The CDR3 DNA is TGTGCCAGCAGCCAAGGACAGCTAGCCAAAAACATTCAGTACTTC. Amino acid sequence: CASSQGQLAKNIQYF.

Here the CDR3 reads CASRISGTGGYEQYF. The CDR3 DNA sequence: TGTGCCAGCAGGATATCCGGGACAGGGGGCTACGAGCAGTACTTC. The V and J genes are TRBV12-3 or TRBV12-4 and TRBJ2-7, with TRBD1 matching over 11 bases. This CDR3 contains 15 residues. V lost 6 bases to trimming and J lost 3 bases; unmatched junction nucleotides: 7.

The V call is TRBV12-3 or TRBV12-4, the J call TRBJ1-5; D is unclear. The germline V and J ends were trimmed by 1 base and 11 bases, with 9 bases remaining between them. The CDR3 is 12 amino acids. The CDR3 nucleotides read TGTGCCAGCAGTTTAGGAGGGCGGACCCAGCATTTT. The encoded protein is CASSLGGRTQHF.

The chain joins TRBV18 to TRBJ1-2; D is perhaps TRBD1 (6 bases). Germline V gene lookup returns CDR1 KGHSH and CDR2 LQKENI. This CDR3 has 15 residues. V shed 4 bases and J shed 6 bases, with 18 bases lying between them. In DNA, the CDR3 is TGTGCCAGCTCACTTTATAGGGGGACACAGGATGGCTACACCTTC. Protein sequence: CASSLYRGTQDGYTF.

V usage is TRBV4-1 and J usage is TRBJ2-7; maybe TRBD2 (6 bases). Germline loops: CDR1 MGHRA, CDR2 YSYEKL. This CDR3 region has 18 residues. The ends were cut back, 0 bases at V and 3 bases at J, with 21 bases in the middle. DNA for the CDR3: TGCGCCAGCAGCCAAGATGTGAGAGGGAGGTTCCCCGGCTACGAGCAGTACTTC. Amino acid sequence: CASSQDVRGRFPGYEQYF.

The chain combines TRBV12-3 or TRBV12-4 with TRBJ1-4, with 8 positions matching TRBD1. The V gene end was trimmed by 5 bases and the J gene end by 5 bases; junction bases not matched to a gene: 4. The CDR3 is 14 residues long. CDR3 nucleotide sequence: TGTGCCAGCAGTGGGGACAGGTGGAATGAAAAACTGTTTTTT. Translating gives CASSGDRWNEKLFF.

This clonotype was counted between two and nine times. The V call is TRBV10-3, the J call TRBJ2-5; 9 positions match TRBD2. Germline V lookup: CDR1 ENHRY, CDR2 SYGVKD. The CDR3 sequence is 19 residues long. V was pared by 8 bases and J by 4 bases, with 23 bases of the junction left unmatched. CDR3: CAIGALDLLAGSSLETQYF. The CDR3 DNA follows: TGTGCCATCGGGGCTCTCGATTTACTAGCGGGTTCTAGTTTAGAGACCCAGTACTTC.

The table lists this clonotype with a few counts. The chain couples TRBV12-5 to TRBJ2-5, with D perhaps TRBD2 (5 bases). V lost 0 bases and J 1 base, leaving 9 bases between the germline ends. Looked up from germline, CDR1 is LGHNT and CDR2 is FRNRAP. The CDR3 extends over 15 amino acids. The CDR3 loop is CASGLVYRGQETQYF. The CDR3 DNA is TGTGCTAGTGGTTTGGTGTACCGGGGCCAAGAGACCCAGTACTTC.

The J gene is TRBJ2-3, the V gene TRBV5-1; D is undetermined. V was pared by 0 bases and J by 4 bases, with 12 bases between. Per germline, CDR1 SGHRS and CDR2 YFSETQ. The CDR3 is made up of 15 amino acids. The CDR3 sequence is CASSLVGRLSDTQYF. The CDR3 DNA sequence: TGCGCCAGCAGCTTGGTTGGCCGGCTATCAGATACGCAGTATTTT.

The J gene is TRBJ1-2, the V gene TRBV28; 7 nucleotides align to TRBD1. The J segment lost 4 bases and the V segment lost 7 bases, leaving 15 bases of the junction unmatched. This CDR3 comprises 16 residues. The V gene's germline CDR1 is MDHEN and CDR2 SYDVKM. The CDR3 DNA is TGTGCCAGCATCGGGGCCTTGGCAGGGGGGAGCTATGGCTACACCTTC. It translates to CASIGALAGGSYGYTF.

This chain's CDR3 is CAWSAVTNYGYTF. CDR3 bases: TGTGCCTGGAGTGCAGTTACTAACTATGGCTACACCTTC. The chain employs TRBV30 and TRBJ1-2; D is ambiguous. The CDR3 totals 13 residues. The germline V gene has CDR1 GTSNPN and CDR2 SVGIG (reference sequence). Trimming took off 1 base at V and 0 bases at J, with 6 bases between the two ends.

In its sample, this clonotype was seen a few times. The rearrangement uses TRBV20-1 and TRBJ2-5, with D perhaps TRBD1 (5 bases). The CDR3 spans 14 residues. Germline CDR1 DFQATT, CDR2 SNEGSKA (reference sequence). Trimming shortened V by 4 bases and J by 2 bases, and 14 bases separated the two germline ends. For the CDR3, the DNA is TGCAGTGCTAAATCCCTCAGGGATCAAGAGACCCAGTACTTC. Protein: CSAKSLRDQETQYF.

Only one count was recorded for this clonotype. V and J are TRBV2 and TRBJ2-2; 8 positions match TRBD2. CDR1 and CDR2 (germline): SNHLY, FYNNEI. V shed 11 bases, J shed 3 bases, and the junction held 8 bases outside the gene matches. The CDR3 extends over 14 amino acids. DNA of the CDR3: TGTGCCTGCTCAGAGCGGGGGTACACCGGGGAGCTGTTTTTT. Residues: CACSERGYTGELFF.

The V call is TRBV4-2, the J call TRBJ2-7; 10 positions agree with TRBD2. The CDR3 has 15 amino acids. Per the germline V gene, CDR1 is LGHNA and CDR2 is YNFKEQ. J was trimmed by 9 bases and V by 1 base; bases with no gene match: 9. CDR3 in DNA: TGTGCCAGCAGCCAAGTTCCTAGCGGGGGACAAAGGCAGTACTTC. Protein: CASSQVPSGGQRQYF.

The table lists this clonotype with a few counts. V gene TRBV4-1 combines with J gene TRBJ1-4; no definite D call. This CDR3 has 15 residues. Germline loops: CDR1 MGHRA, CDR2 YSYEKL. V was cut by 1 base and J by 3 bases, with 9 bases left in between. As DNA, the CDR3 is TGCGCCAGCAGCCAAGCGAGGACTCCTAATGAAAAACTGTTTTTT. Its protein is CASSQARTPNEKLFF.

This clonotype came up a few times. This chain connects TRBV7-9 to TRBJ2-1; 8 bases are shared with TRBD1. Germline-derived CDR1 and CDR2 are SEHNR and FQNEAQ (reference sequence). This CDR3 is built from 15 residues. The V gene end was trimmed by 1 base and the J gene end by 5 bases; junction bases not matched to a gene: 4. The CDR3 sequence: CASSLGQGPNNEQFF. As DNA, the CDR3 is TGTGCCAGCAGCTTAGGACAGGGGCCGAACAATGAGCAGTTCTTC.

J is TRBJ2-5 and V is TRBV2; D possibly corresponds to TRBD2 (5 bases). Deletions cut 5 bases from V and 5 bases from J, with 15 bases between. This CDR3 is 14 amino acids long. The V gene's germline CDR1 is SNHLY and CDR2 FYNNEI. The CDR3 sequence is CASSSYGVFETQYF. DNA of the CDR3: TGTGCCAGCAGTTCATACGGGGTGTTCGAGACCCAGTACTTC.

Points on this clonotype: Because it lacks the conserved phenylalanine or tryptophan at the end, this CDR3 is likely a read error. The genes are TRBV6-5 and TRBJ2-2; no definite D call. Germline assignment: CDR1 MNHEY and CDR2 SVGAGI. The CDR3 is made up of 10 amino acids. As DNA, the CDR3 is TGTGGGTTCCTAACCGGGGAGCTGTTTATT. Translated, it gives CGFLTGELFI.

This clonotype turned up a few times. The chain recombines TRBV25-1 with TRBJ2-5; 7 bases align to TRBD2. The J call could be wrong; TRBJ2-7 is a better fit for the DNA end. The CDR3 is 14 amino acids. Germline V CDR1 and CDR2: MGHDK, SYGVNS. In DNA, the CDR3 is TGTGCCAGCACCCCGGGGGGACCTCCTTACGAGCAGTACTTC. Translated: CASTPGGPPYEQYF.

CDR3 nucleotide sequence: TGTGCCAGCAGTGTTAAGCGGGTCCAAGAGACCCAGTTCTTC. Translation: CASSVKRVQETQFF. The rearrangement links TRBV2 to TRBJ2-1; a possible D gene is TRBD2 (6 bases). Germline V lookup: CDR1 SNHLY, CDR2 FYNNEI. V shed 4 bases and J shed 13 bases, with 20 bases lying between them. The CDR3 is 14 amino acids.

V usage is TRBV2 and J usage is TRBJ2-1, with 7 bases fitting TRBD2. CDR1 SNHLY and CDR2 FYNNEI come from the germline V gene. V was clipped by 6 bases and J by 3 bases; unmatched bases: 5. This CDR3 spans 14 amino acids. CDR3 DNA: TGTGCCAGCAGCGGGGTAGCGGGCTACAATGAGCAGTTCTTC. Amino acid sequence: CASSGVAGYNEQFF. The full variable domain, rest sourced from reference TRBV2 and TRBJ2-1, is EPEVTQTPSHQVTQMGQEVILRCVPISNHLYFYWYRQILGQKVEFLVSFYNNEISEKSEIFDDQFSVERPDGSNFTLKIRSTKLEDSAMYFCASSGVAGYNEQFFGPGTRLTVL.